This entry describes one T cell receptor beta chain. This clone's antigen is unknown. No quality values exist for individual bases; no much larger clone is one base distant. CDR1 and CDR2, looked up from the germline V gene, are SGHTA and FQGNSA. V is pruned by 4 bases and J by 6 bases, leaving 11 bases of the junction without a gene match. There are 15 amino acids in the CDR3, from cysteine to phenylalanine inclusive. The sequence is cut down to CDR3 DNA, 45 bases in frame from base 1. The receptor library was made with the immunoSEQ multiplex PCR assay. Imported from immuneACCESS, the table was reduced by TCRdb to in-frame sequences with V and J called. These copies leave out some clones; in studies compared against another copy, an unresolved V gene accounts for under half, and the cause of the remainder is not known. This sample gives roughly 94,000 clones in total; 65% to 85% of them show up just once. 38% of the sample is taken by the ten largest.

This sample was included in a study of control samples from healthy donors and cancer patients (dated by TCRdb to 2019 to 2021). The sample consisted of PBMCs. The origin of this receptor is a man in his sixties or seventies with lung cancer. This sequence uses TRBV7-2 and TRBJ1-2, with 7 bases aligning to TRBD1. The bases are TGTGCCAGCAGCTGGGCAGGGGGGACACCCCATGGCTACACCTTC. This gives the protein CASSWAGGTPHGYTF.